This T cell receptor beta chain is drawn from a study of cytomegalovirus exposure and HLA in healthy donors. Whole-study findings and limits: CMV serostatus was the only recorded immune exposure for donors. Researchers reportedly found TCR beta sequences accurately predicted most subjects' HLA-A and HLA-B alleles. Researchers counted roughly 150 TCR beta chains as cytomegalovirus-associated.

The study ran its PCR with 60 Vbeta and 13 Jbeta primers. Clones were sequenced by immunoSEQ multiplex PCR, and TCRdb holds only the in-frame ones, with some missing. The sample shows about 130,000 clones, roughly three quarters of them seen only once. The length of the CDR3 is 15 residues. The germline V gene encodes CDR1 LGHNA and CDR2 YNFKEQ. V lost 0 bases and J 6 bases, leaving 12 bases between the germline ends. In nominal health when sampled, donors likely had unrecorded immune exposures nonetheless. On this clone itself: Its antigen is undetermined.

The chain has TRBV4-2 and TRBJ1-5; no clear D gene. Sequenced input: PBMCs. The receptor was derived from a man aged 25 to 45 in good health and CMV-seronegative. CDR3 in DNA: TGTGCCAGCAGCCAAGATTTAGCAGCTGGTCAGCCCCAGCATTTT. Protein product: CASSQDLAAGQPQHF.